This T cell receptor (beta chain) appears in the sequencing data of a study of shared T cell receptors in the human thymus. Germline V gene lookup returns CDR1 MDHEN and CDR2 SYDVKM. CDR3 length: 15 amino acids. Trimming removed 6 bases from V and 5 bases from J, with 19 bases in between. Generated by immunoSEQ multiplex PCR, the TCRdb table keeps only in-frame clones and is missing some. The table lists hundreds of thousands of clones, about 95% of them singletons, with approximately 0.02% in the top ten. This chain links TRBV28 with TRBJ1-1; TRBD1 is a possible D gene (6 bases). The TCR sequence derives from a human donor. Sequencing used thymocytes. CDR3 sequence (DNA): TGTGCCAGCAGGGTTCCGGCAGGGGAGGGGACTGAAGCTTTCTTT. It yields the protein CASRVPAGEGTEAFF.